Listed here are 15 T cell receptor beta chains from one sample, sequenced in a study of blood T cell repertoires in COVID-19. Generated by immunoSEQ multiplex PCR, the TCRdb table keeps only in-frame clones and is missing some. The table has about 420,000 clones, about 90% seen once. The sample comprised peripheral blood. These receptor sequences come from a man aged 18 to 29 with COVID-19, enrolled during active disease.

The V call is TRBV5-4, the J call TRBJ2-5; 7 bases align to TRBD1. With V trimmed by 4 bases and J by 7 bases, 7 bases remained unmatched. This CDR3 has 13 amino acids. CDR1 is SGHNT and CDR2 is YYREEE in the germline V gene (reference sequence). The CDR3 loop reads CASSIDRAGTQYF. Written as DNA, the CDR3 is TGTGCCAGCAGCATTGACAGGGCCGGGACCCAGTACTTC.

The chain joins TRBV20-1 to TRBJ1-4, with D unresolved. This CDR3 region has 11 residues. Looked up from germline, CDR1 is DFQATT and CDR2 is SNEGSKA (reference sequence). The ends were cut back, 7 bases at V and 3 bases at J, with 6 bases in the middle. The CDR3 region has the DNA TGCAGTGGGCGGGCTAATGAAAAACTGTTTTTT. Translating gives CSGRANEKLFF.

The V call is TRBV19, the J call TRBJ2-7, with 9 bases that match TRBD1. The germline CDR1 and CDR2 sequences are LNHDA and SQIVND (reference sequence). The CDR3 runs to 13 residues. With 6 bases clipped from V and 5 bases from J, the junction kept 5 bases outside the gene matches. The CDR3 loop is CASRDRGLNEQYF. CDR3 nucleotide sequence: TGTGCCAGTAGGGACAGGGGTCTGAACGAGCAGTACTTC.

In this sample, this clone turned up a few times. In DNA, the CDR3 is TGCGCCAGCAGAGTCGGGACAGGGTCCGGCTACGAGCAGTACTTC. Translating gives CASRVGTGSGYEQYF. This sequence joins TRBV5-1 and TRBJ2-7; 9 positions agree with TRBD1. CDR1 and CDR2 (germline): SGHRS, YFSETQ. Trimming took 5 bases from V and 3 from J; bases not matched to a gene: 9. This CDR3 is built from 15 residues.

The V and J genes are TRBV6-5 and TRBJ2-3; possibly TRBD1 for D (6 bases). V dropped 9 bases and J dropped 2 bases, with 15 bases sitting between them. There are 14 residues in the CDR3. Germline V gives CDR1 MNHEY, CDR2 SVGAGI. In nucleotides, the CDR3 is TGTGCCAGGGGAGACAGGAGGACCACAGATACGCAGTATTTT. The encoded protein is CARGDRRTTDTQYF.

The chain uses TRBV30 and TRBJ2-7; 9 bases are shared with TRBD1. CDR1 is GTSNPN and CDR2 is SVGIG in the germline V gene (reference sequence). This CDR3 region has 14 residues. With 6 bases clipped from V and 1 base from J, the junction kept 7 bases outside the gene matches. CDR3 in DNA: TGTGCCTGCCACACCGGGACAGGGTCCTACGAGCAGTACTTC. This codes for CACHTGTGSYEQYF. The complete variable domain, with remaining parts taken from reference TRBV30 and TRBJ2-7, reads SQTIHQWPATLVQPVGSPLSLECTVEGTSNPNLYWYRQAAGRGLQLLFYSVGIGQISSEVPQNLSASRPQDRQFILSSKKLLLSDSGFYLCACHTGTGSYEQYFGPGTRLTVT.

J is TRBJ2-2 and V is TRBV24-1; D remains unclear. V was pared by 4 bases and J by 4 bases, with 9 bases between. The CDR3 is 14 residues long. Germline V gives CDR1 KGHDR, CDR2 SFDVKD. CDR3 nucleotide sequence: TGTGCCACCAGTGACCGCGTTGGCACCGGGGAGCTGTTTTTT. This codes for CATSDRVGTGELFF.

This clone was detected once. The V call is TRBV27, the J call TRBJ1-1; D is undetermined. Germline V gene sequence: CDR1 MNHEY, CDR2 SMNVEV (reference sequence). The CDR3 is made up of 15 amino acids. The V and J ends lost 5 bases and 4 bases respectively, with 17 bases between them. The CDR3 region has the DNA TGTGCCAGCAGTCCCCGTTTTGGCAGATCCACTGAAGCTTTCTTT. It encodes CASSPRFGRSTEAFF.

The V and J genes are TRBV7-2 and TRBJ2-1, with 8 positions matching TRBD2. The V gene end was trimmed by 1 base and the J gene end by 4 bases; junction bases not matched to a gene: 3. CDR1 SGHTA and CDR2 FQGNSA come from the germline V gene. The CDR3 loop spans 15 amino acids. The CDR3 here is CASSLELAEYNEQFF. The CDR3 bases are TGTGCCAGCAGCTTAGAACTAGCGGAATACAATGAGCAGTTCTTC.

The chain recombines TRBV19 with TRBJ1-1, with 7 nucleotides matching TRBD1. In germline, CDR1 is LNHDA, CDR2 SQIVND (reference sequence). With 5 bases clipped from V and 3 bases from J, the junction kept 3 bases outside the gene matches. This CDR3 has 13 amino acids. CDR3 protein: CASSSTGDTEAFF. The CDR3 region has the DNA TGTGCCAGTAGTTCTACAGGGGACACTGAAGCTTTCTTT.

V and J are TRBV7-3 and TRBJ2-3; 10 bases fit TRBD2. With V trimmed by 4 bases and J by 8 bases, 12 bases remained unmatched. CDR1 and CDR2 (germline): SGHTA, FQGTGA. The CDR3 consists of 16 residues. CDR3 in amino acids: CASSSGASGRTSTQYF. In nucleotides, the CDR3 is TGTGCCAGCAGCTCTGGGGCTAGCGGGAGAACGTCTACGCAGTATTTT.

The V gene is TRBV10-3, the J gene TRBJ2-7, with 9 bases fitting TRBD1. Germline V gene data show CDR1 as ENHRY and CDR2 as SYGVKD. Germline trimming cut 7 bases from V and 0 bases from J; bases unmatched to any gene: 4. This CDR3 is 14 amino acids long. CDR3 sequence: CAIKGQGTSYEQYF. The CDR3 DNA sequence: TGTGCCATCAAAGGACAGGGGACCTCCTACGAGCAGTACTTC.

J is TRBJ1-2 and V is TRBV6-2 or TRBV6-3; TRBD1 matches 12 bases. The V gene end was trimmed by 0 bases and the J gene end by 8 bases; junction bases not matched to a gene: 4. The V gene's germline CDR1 is MNHEY and CDR2 SVGEGT. This CDR3 is 15 amino acids long. The CDR3 coding sequence is TGTGCCAGCAGTTACTCGGGACAGGGGGCGCAGGGCTACACCTTC. Residues: CASSYSGQGAQGYTF.

The chain carries TRBV29-1 and TRBJ2-2, with 9 bases aligning to TRBD2. CDR1 and CDR2 (germline): SQVTM, ANQGSEA. This CDR3 spans 14 amino acids. With V trimmed by 6 bases and J by 5 bases, 7 bases remained unmatched. This CDR3 is CSVASGRSTGELFF. CDR3 coding DNA: TGCAGCGTAGCGAGCGGGAGGAGTACCGGGGAGCTGTTTTTT.

In DNA, the CDR3 is TGTGCCAGTAGTACAGGGACTAGCGGGAGTAATGAGCAGTTCTTC. This sequence encodes CASSTGTSGSNEQFF. This chain links TRBV19 with TRBJ2-1; TRBD2 matches 14 bases. From germline, CDR1 is LNHDA and CDR2 SQIVND (reference sequence). The length of the CDR3 is 15 residues. V shed 4 bases, J shed 7 bases, and the junction held 3 bases outside the gene matches. The variable domain in full, with the rest retrieved from reference TRBV19 and TRBJ2-1, is DGGITQSPKYLFRKEGQNVTLSCEQNLNHDAMYWYRQDPGQGLRLIYYSQIVNDFQKGDIAEGYSVSREKKESFPLTVTSAQKNPTAFYLCASSTGTSGSNEQFFGPGTRLTVL.